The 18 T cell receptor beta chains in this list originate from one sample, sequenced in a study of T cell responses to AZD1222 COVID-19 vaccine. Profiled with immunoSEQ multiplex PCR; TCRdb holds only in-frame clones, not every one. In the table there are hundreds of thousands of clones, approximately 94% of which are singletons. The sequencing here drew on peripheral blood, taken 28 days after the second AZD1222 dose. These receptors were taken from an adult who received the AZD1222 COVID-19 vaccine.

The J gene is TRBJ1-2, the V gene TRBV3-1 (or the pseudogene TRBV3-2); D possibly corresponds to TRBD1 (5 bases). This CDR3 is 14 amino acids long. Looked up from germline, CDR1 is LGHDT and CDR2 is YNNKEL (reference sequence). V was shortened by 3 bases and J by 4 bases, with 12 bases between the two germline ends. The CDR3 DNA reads TGTGCCAGCAGCCACCAGGGTGTAATCTATGGCTACACCTTC. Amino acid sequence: CASSHQGVIYGYTF.

The CDR3 sequence is CATSTKTGTGRYEQYF. DNA for the CDR3: TGTGCCACCAGCACCAAAACCGGGACAGGGCGCTACGAGCAGTACTTC. The chain carries TRBV15 and TRBJ2-7, with 9 bases aligning to TRBD1. Trimming took 4 bases from V and 3 from J; bases not matched to a gene: 10. The CDR3 length is 16 residues. Germline V gene data show CDR1 as LNHNV and CDR2 as YYDKDF (reference sequence).

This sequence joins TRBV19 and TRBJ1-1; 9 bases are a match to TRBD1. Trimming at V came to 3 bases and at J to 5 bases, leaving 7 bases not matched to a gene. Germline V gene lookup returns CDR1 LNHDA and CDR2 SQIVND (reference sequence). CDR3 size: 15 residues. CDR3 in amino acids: CASSIPYRGRTEAFF. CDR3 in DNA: TGTGCCAGTAGTATCCCATACAGGGGGCGAACTGAAGCTTTCTTT.

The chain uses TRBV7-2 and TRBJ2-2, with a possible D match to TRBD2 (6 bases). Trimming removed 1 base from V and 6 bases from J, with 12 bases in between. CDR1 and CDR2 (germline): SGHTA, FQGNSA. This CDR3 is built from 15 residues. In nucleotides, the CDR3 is TGTGCCAGCAGCTTAGTATACTGGGAGGCCGGGGAGCTGTTTTTT. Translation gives CASSLVYWEAGELFF.

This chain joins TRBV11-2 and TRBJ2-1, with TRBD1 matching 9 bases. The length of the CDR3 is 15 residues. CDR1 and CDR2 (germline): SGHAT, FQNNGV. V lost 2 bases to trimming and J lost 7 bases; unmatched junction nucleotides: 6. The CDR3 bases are TGTGCCAGCAGCTTACGACAGGGGGGATGGAATGAGCAGTTCTTC. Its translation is CASSLRQGGWNEQFF.

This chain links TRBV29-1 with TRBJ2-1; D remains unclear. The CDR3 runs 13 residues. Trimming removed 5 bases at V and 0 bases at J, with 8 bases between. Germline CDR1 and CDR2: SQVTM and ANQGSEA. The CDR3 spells CSVHGLSYNEQFF. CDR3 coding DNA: TGCAGCGTTCACGGCCTCTCCTACAATGAGCAGTTCTTC.

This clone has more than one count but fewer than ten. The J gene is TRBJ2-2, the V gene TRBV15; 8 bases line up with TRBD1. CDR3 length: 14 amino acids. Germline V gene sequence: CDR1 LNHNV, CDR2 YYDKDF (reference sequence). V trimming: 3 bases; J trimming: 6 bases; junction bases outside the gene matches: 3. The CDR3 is CATSRGQAPGELFF. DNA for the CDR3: TGTGCCACCAGCAGGGGACAGGCCCCCGGGGAGCTGTTTTTT.

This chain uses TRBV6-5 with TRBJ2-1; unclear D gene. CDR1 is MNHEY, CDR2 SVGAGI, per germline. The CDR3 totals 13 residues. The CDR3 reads CATTRRLGNEQFF. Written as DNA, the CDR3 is TGTGCTACCACGCGAAGATTAGGCAATGAGCAGTTCTTC.

CDR3 in amino acids: CSASLSSGVYEQYF. The DNA of the CDR3 is TGCAGTGCCAGTTTGTCTAGCGGGGTCTACGAGCAGTACTTC. The chain has TRBV20-1 and TRBJ2-7, with 9 bases aligning to TRBD2. Germline CDR1 reads DFQATT; CDR2 reads SNEGSKA (reference sequence). The V segment lost 6 bases and the J segment 3 bases; nucleotides outside the gene matches: 9. CDR3 size: 14 residues.

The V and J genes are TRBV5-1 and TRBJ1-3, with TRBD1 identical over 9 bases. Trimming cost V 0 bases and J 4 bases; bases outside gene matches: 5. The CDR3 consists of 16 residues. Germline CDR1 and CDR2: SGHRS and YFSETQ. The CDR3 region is CASSLVQGARGNTIYF. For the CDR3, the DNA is TGCGCCAGCAGCTTGGTACAGGGGGCTAGGGGAAACACCATATATTTT.

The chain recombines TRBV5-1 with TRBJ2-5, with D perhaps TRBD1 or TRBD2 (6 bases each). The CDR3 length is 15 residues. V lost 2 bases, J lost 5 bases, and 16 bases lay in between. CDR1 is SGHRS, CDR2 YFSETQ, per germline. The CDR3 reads CASSFRSGGGETQYF. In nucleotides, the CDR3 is TGCGCCAGCAGCTTCCGTAGCGGAGGGGGGGAGACCCAGTACTTC. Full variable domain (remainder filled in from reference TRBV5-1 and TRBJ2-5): KAGVTQTPRYLIKTRGQQVTLSCSPISGHRSVSWYQQTPGQGLQFLFEYFSETQRNKGNFPGRFSGRQFSNSRSEMNVSTLELGDSALYLCASSFRSGGGETQYFGPGTRLLVL.

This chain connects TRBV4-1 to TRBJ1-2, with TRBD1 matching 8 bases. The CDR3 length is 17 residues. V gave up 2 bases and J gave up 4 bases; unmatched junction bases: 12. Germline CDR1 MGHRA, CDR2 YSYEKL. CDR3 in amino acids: CASSQSGGTGVFYGYTF. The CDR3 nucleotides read TGCGCCAGCAGCCAATCGGGAGGGACAGGCGTTTTCTATGGCTACACCTTC.

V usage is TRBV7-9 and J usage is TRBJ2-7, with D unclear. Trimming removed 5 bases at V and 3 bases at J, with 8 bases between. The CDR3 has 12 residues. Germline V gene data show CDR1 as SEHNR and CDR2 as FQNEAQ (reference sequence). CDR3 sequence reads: CASSEPDYEQYF. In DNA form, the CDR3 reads TGTGCCAGCAGCGAACCCGACTACGAGCAGTACTTC.

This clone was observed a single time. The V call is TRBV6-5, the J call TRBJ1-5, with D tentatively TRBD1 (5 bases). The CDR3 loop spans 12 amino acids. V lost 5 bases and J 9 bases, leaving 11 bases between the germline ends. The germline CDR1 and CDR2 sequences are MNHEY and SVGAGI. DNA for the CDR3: TGTGCCAGCAGTCCCGGGGCTGGGCCCCAGCATTTT. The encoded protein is CASSPGAGPQHF.

The CDR3 here is CASSDLAPGELFF. Here the CDR3 DNA reads TGTGCCAGCAGTGACCTAGCCCCCGGGGAGCTGTTTTTT. The chain has TRBV25-1 and TRBJ2-2; D may be TRBD2 (5 bases). Germline V gene sequence: CDR1 MGHDK, CDR2 SYGVNS. The CDR3 is made up of 13 amino acids. The ends were cut back, 3 bases at V and 6 bases at J, with 8 bases in the middle.

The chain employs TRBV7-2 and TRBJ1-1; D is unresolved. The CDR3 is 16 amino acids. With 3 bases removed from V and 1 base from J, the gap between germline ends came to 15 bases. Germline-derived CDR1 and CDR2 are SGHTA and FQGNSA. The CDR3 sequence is CASSLTRRSPNTEAFF. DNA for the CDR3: TGTGCCAGCAGCTTGACCAGGCGGTCCCCGAACACTGAAGCTTTCTTT.

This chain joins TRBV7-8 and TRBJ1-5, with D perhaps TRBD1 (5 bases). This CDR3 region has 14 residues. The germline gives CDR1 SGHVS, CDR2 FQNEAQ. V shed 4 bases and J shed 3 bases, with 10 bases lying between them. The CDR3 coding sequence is TGTGCCAGCAGCTCGGACAACCTCAATCAGCCCCAGCATTTT. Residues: CASSSDNLNQPQHF.

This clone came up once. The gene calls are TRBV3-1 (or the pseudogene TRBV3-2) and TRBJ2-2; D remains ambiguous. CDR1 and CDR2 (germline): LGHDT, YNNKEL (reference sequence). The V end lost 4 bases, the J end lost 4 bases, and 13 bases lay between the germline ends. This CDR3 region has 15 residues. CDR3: CASSRLGMGTGELFF. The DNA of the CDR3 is TGTGCCAGCAGCCGATTGGGGATGGGCACCGGGGAGCTGTTTTTT.